This passage covers 22 T cell receptor beta chains from one sample sequenced in a study of breast tumors, draining lymph nodes, adjacent tissues. TCRdb reprocessed the multiplex PCR reads with MiXCR, giving one entry per CDR3 protein. Counted here are approximately 140,000 distinct CDR3 sequences, around a third occurring once; the ten biggest clones make up roughly 2.2%. Breast cancer patients provided tissue from their axillary draining lymph nodes. Sequencing was performed on axillary lymph node tissue. The receptors derive from a female donor with breast cancer. Some clones in this sample may be carry-over from other donors' samples.

This clonotype was observed once. The chain uses TRBV7-9 and TRBJ1-4; 7 nucleotides agree with TRBD1. Per the germline V gene, CDR1 is SEHNR and CDR2 is FQNEAQ (reference sequence). The junction had 7 bases not matched to a gene; V was cut back by 5 bases and J by 4 bases. The CDR3 consists of 15 residues. CDR3 coding DNA: TGTGCCAGCAGCGGCACCGGGACAGATAATGAAAAACTGTTTTTT. It yields the protein CASSGTGTDNEKLFF.

This clonotype was picked up many times. The rearrangement links TRBV7-9 to TRBJ2-2; D is ambiguous. Trimming shortened V by 1 base and J by 1 base, and 13 bases separated the two germline ends. The CDR3 spans 17 residues. Germline CDR1 reads SEHNR; CDR2 reads FQNEAQ (reference sequence). The CDR3 sequence: CASSLEVGSWNTGELFF. The CDR3 coding sequence is TGTGCCAGCAGCTTAGAAGTTGGTAGCTGGAACACCGGGGAGCTGTTTTTT.

This clonotype was recorded many times. The V call is TRBV14, the J call TRBJ2-3; 11 nucleotides match TRBD2. Germline-derived CDR1 and CDR2 are SGHDN and FVKESK. The CDR3 runs to 16 residues. V trimming: 4 bases; J trimming: 3 bases; junction bases outside the gene matches: 6. CDR3 DNA: TGTGCCAGCAGCCCGAGACTAGCGGGGCTTACAGATACGCAGTATTTT. It specifies CASSPRLAGLTDTQYF. The full variable domain, in which reference TRBV14 and TRBJ2-3 provide the parts outside the CDR3, is EAGVTQFPSHSVIEKGQTVTLRCDPISGHDNLYWYRRVMGKEIKFLLHFVKESKQDESGMPNNRFLAERTGGTYSTLKVQPAELEDSGVYFCASSPRLAGLTDTQYFGPGTRLTVL.

This clonotype has a count of ten or more. V gene TRBV10-3 combines with J gene TRBJ2-5; 8 positions agree with TRBD2. V was pared by 10 bases and J by 2 bases, with 6 bases of the junction left unmatched. Germline lookup yields CDR1 ENHRY and CDR2 SYGVKD. This CDR3 has 13 amino acids. The chain's CDR3 is CATRGVGQETQYF. The CDR3, as DNA: TGTGCCACGCGGGGGGTGGGACAAGAGACCCAGTACTTC.

This clonotype appeared many times. The V gene is TRBV30, the J gene TRBJ2-6, with a tentative D call TRBD1 (6 bases). This CDR3 is built from 15 residues. Germline V gene lookup returns CDR1 GTSNPN and CDR2 SVGIG (reference sequence). Trimming took 5 bases from V and 0 from J, leaving 11 bases between them. CDR3 region: CAWRDKSSGANVLTF. CDR3 in DNA: TGTGCCTGGCGGGACAAGAGCTCTGGGGCCAACGTCCTGACTTTC.

The chain is built from TRBV2 and TRBJ1-2, with D hard to call. The CDR3 runs 15 residues. Germline V gene lookup returns CDR1 SNHLY and CDR2 FYNNEI. Trimming cost V 7 bases and J 3 bases, with 18 bases left between them. The CDR3 loop is CASKVQDEFHYGYTF. The CDR3 DNA reads as TGTGCCAGCAAAGTTCAGGATGAATTTCACTATGGCTACACCTTC.

This clonotype was seen ten or more times. The rearrangement links TRBV20-1 to TRBJ2-7; D possibly corresponds to TRBD2 (5 bases). Trimming took 0 bases from V and 0 from J, leaving 9 bases between them. The CDR3 length is 14 residues. In germline, CDR1 is DFQATT, CDR2 SNEGSKA (reference sequence). The DNA for the CDR3 is TGCAGTGCTAGAGATATCACTAGCTCCTACGAGCAGTACTTC. Translation gives CSARDITSSYEQYF.

The rearrangement links TRBV6-1 to TRBJ1-3; D is possibly TRBD1 (6 bases). The CDR3 consists of 16 residues. Germline V gene sequence: CDR1 MNHNS, CDR2 SASEGT. Trimming cost V 7 bases and J 4 bases, with 20 bases left between them. In nucleotides, the CDR3 is TGTGCCAGCACCCGAACGGTACAGGGCGGGGGAAACACCATATATTTT. Amino acids: CASTRTVQGGGNTIYF.

This clonotype was counted ten times or more. This chain connects TRBV7-8 to TRBJ1-2; TRBD1 aligns across 7 bases. The CDR3 covers 15 residues. The trim removed 5 bases at V and 7 bases at J, leaving 13 bases unmatched. Germline V gene sequence: CDR1 SGHVS, CDR2 FQNEAQ. This CDR3 is CASSVTGTVGAGYTF. The CDR3 nucleotides are TGTGCCAGCAGCGTCACCGGGACAGTAGGCGCTGGCTACACCTTC.

This clonotype has more than one count but fewer than ten. This chain joins TRBV6-5 and TRBJ1-2; perhaps TRBD1 as D (5 bases). The CDR3 has 17 residues. The V gene lost 8 bases and the J gene lost 7 bases, with 29 bases spanning the gap. The V gene's germline CDR1 is MNHEY and CDR2 SVGAGI. The CDR3 loop is CASLPPGGGFFTGGYTF. The CDR3 DNA follows: TGTGCCAGCCTCCCTCCCGGGGGGGGTTTTTTCACGGGTGGCTACACCTTC.

Notes on this clonotype: One base away lies a much larger clone, so this may be a sequencing read error. The CDR3 nucleotides read TGTGCCAGCTCACCACCGCGGGGGCTGTGCACCATATATTTT. Translation: CASSPPRGLCTIYF. The rearrangement uses TRBV18 and TRBJ1-3; TRBD1 is a possible D gene (6 bases). The CDR3 is 14 residues long. Germline V gives CDR1 KGHSH, CDR2 LQKENI. The germline V and J ends were trimmed by 0 bases and 9 bases, with 12 bases remaining between them.

This clonotype appeared many times. The chain joins TRBV12-3 or TRBV12-4 to TRBJ2-3, with D hard to call. The CDR3 sequence is 14 residues long. The V gene lost 3 bases and the J gene lost 2 bases, with 9 bases spanning the gap. CDR3 loop: CASSFPAATDTQYF. CDR3 in DNA: TGTGCCAGCAGTTTCCCCGCGGCCACAGATACGCAGTATTTT.

This clonotype was seen at least ten times. This rearrangement joins TRBV20-1 to TRBJ1-4; D not resolved. The V gene's germline CDR1 is DFQATT and CDR2 SNEGSKA (reference sequence). The length of the CDR3 is 14 residues. Deletions cut 6 bases from V and 6 bases from J, with 17 bases between. The CDR3 coding sequence is TGCAGTGCCCAAGGCCGCAGCCTAGATGAAAAACTGTTTTTT. This gives the protein CSAQGRSLDEKLFF.

At least ten counts were recorded for this clonotype. V usage is TRBV25-1 and J usage is TRBJ2-5; tentative D call: TRBD2 (5 bases). CDR1 is MGHDK, CDR2 SYGVNS, per germline. V lost 2 bases to trimming and J lost 4 bases, with 11 bases between them. CDR3 length: 14 amino acids. CDR3 in DNA: TGTGCCAGCAGTGAACTGGCTAGCTCAGAGACCCAGTACTTC. As protein: CASSELASSETQYF. Complete variable domain (other parts from reference TRBV25-1 and TRBJ2-5): EADIYQTPRYLVIGTGKKITLECSQTMGHDKMYWYQQDPGMELHLIHYSYGVNSTEKGDLSSESTVSRIRTEHFPLTLESARPSHTSQYLCASSELASSETQYFGPGTRLLVL.

This clonotype was detected many times. For the CDR3, the DNA is TGCAGTGCTACTTCTGCCGGACAGGGCGCTGGCTACACCTTC. This sequence encodes CSATSAGQGAGYTF. V is TRBV20-1 and J is TRBJ1-2; TRBD1 matches at 8 bases. There are 14 residues in the CDR3. V was pared by 4 bases and J by 7 bases, with 11 bases of the junction left unmatched. Germline lookup yields CDR1 DFQATT and CDR2 SNEGSKA (reference sequence).

This clonotype was detected ten times or more. V is TRBV18 and J is TRBJ1-6; perhaps TRBD1 as D (5 bases). This CDR3 is built from 14 residues. Looked up from germline, CDR1 is KGHSH and CDR2 is LQKENI. V dropped 4 bases and J dropped 9 bases, with 13 bases sitting between them. CDR3 region: CASSQTGVGSPLHF. Here the CDR3 DNA reads TGTGCCAGCTCACAAACAGGTGTCGGTTCACCCCTCCACTTT. Variable domain in full (rest from reference TRBV18 and TRBJ1-6): NAGVMQNPRHLVRRRGQEARLRCSPMKGHSHVYWYRQLPEEGLKFMVYLQKENIIDESGMPKERFSAEFPKEGPSILRIQQVVRGDSAAYFCASSQTGVGSPLHFGNGTRLTVT.

This clonotype was seen repeatedly, ten times or more. The chain uses TRBV30 and TRBJ1-4; no definite D call. CDR3 size: 15 residues. Germline V gene sequence: CDR1 GTSNPN, CDR2 SVGIG (reference sequence). V lost 3 bases and J lost 4, with 15 bases in between. The CDR3 is CAWSNTRANNEKLFF. The CDR3 DNA reads as TGTGCCTGGAGCAACACCCGGGCGAATAATGAAAAACTGTTTTTT.

This chain links TRBV9 with TRBJ1-5; no firm D call. CDR3 length: 14 amino acids. CDR1 and CDR2 (germline): SGDLS, YYNGEE. V shed 0 bases and J shed 11 bases, with 15 bases lying between them. The CDR3, as DNA: TGTGCCAGCAGCGTAGGGCTTTACCAAGAGACCCAGCATTTT. This codes for CASSVGLYQETQHF.

This clonotype has a count of ten or more. The J gene is TRBJ2-3, the V gene TRBV6-1; 8 nucleotides agree with TRBD2. Germline values: CDR1 MNHNS, CDR2 SASEGT. V shed 2 bases, J shed 4 bases, and the junction held 5 bases outside the gene matches. The CDR3 sequence is 15 residues long. The DNA of the CDR3 is TGTGCCAGCAGTGAACACGGGGGGGCGGCAGATACGCAGTATTTT. Translation gives CASSEHGGAADTQYF.

This clonotype was counted at least ten times. The chain combines TRBV11-2 with TRBJ2-7; D not resolved. Trimming cost V 1 base and J 0 bases, with 13 bases left between them. The CDR3 is 16 amino acids. Germline V gene data show CDR1 as SGHAT and CDR2 as FQNNGV. CDR3 nucleotides: TGTGCCAGCAGCTTAGTAGTTTCTTCCTCCTCCTACGAGCAGTACTTC. Residues: CASSLVVSSSSYEQYF.

The chain combines TRBV6-6 with TRBJ1-5, with D unclear. Trimming cost V 5 bases and J 5 bases, with 10 bases left between them. This CDR3 is built from 13 residues. The germline gives CDR1 MNHNY, CDR2 SVGAGI (reference sequence). The CDR3 DNA sequence: TGTGCCAGCAGTCGCAAGGCGGATCAGCCCCAGCATTTT. Translating gives CASSRKADQPQHF.

Regarding this clonotype: The germline gene is not matched at one end of the junction; a read error may be the cause. The rearrangement joins TRBV7-6 to TRBJ2-1, with D possibly TRBD2 on 7 matching bases. The CDR3 is made up of 15 amino acids. CDR1 is SGHVS and CDR2 is FNYEAQ in the germline V gene. The CDR3 DNA is TGTGCCAGCAGCTTAGGGGGGGGCACCTACAATGACCAGTTCTTC. Translating gives CASSLGGGTYNDQFF.